The 14 T cell receptor beta chains below come from one sample, sequenced in a study of cytomegalovirus exposure and HLA in healthy donors. Some clones are missing from TCRdb's copy, which holds only in-frame ones; the method was immunoSEQ multiplex PCR. The sample yields tens of thousands of clones, roughly 96% seen once. The sequencing input was PBMCs. Receptor source: a young man in good health and CMV-seronegative.

This chain connects TRBV19 to TRBJ1-1; unclear D gene. V lost 6 bases and J lost 0, with 8 bases in between. The length of the CDR3 is 13 residues. Germline CDR1 LNHDA, CDR2 SQIVND (reference sequence). The CDR3 spells CASSPGMNTEAFF. The CDR3 coding sequence is TGTGCCAGTAGCCCTGGCATGAACACTGAAGCTTTCTTT.

The V and J genes are TRBV28 and TRBJ1-6; 7 bases match TRBD1. V gave up 2 bases and J gave up 8 bases; unmatched junction bases: 18. Germline V CDR1 and CDR2: MDHEN, SYDVKM. This CDR3 has 19 residues. The CDR3 loop is CASSLIRGQTLTWDSPLHF. DNA for the CDR3: TGTGCCAGCAGTTTAATTAGGGGACAGACCCTTACCTGGGATTCACCCCTCCACTTT.

The chain combines TRBV29-1 with TRBJ2-5; D possibly corresponds to TRBD1 (6 bases). Looked up from germline, CDR1 is SQVTM and CDR2 is ANQGSEA. The CDR3 is 13 residues long. Trimming took 3 bases from V and 2 from J, leaving 10 bases between them. As DNA, the CDR3 is TGCAGCGTTGACTATCAGGGGCAAGAGACCCAGTACTTC. This codes for CSVDYQGQETQYF.

The chain has TRBV7-9 and TRBJ2-5; the match to TRBD2 covers 8 bases. Trimming took 5 bases from V and 5 from J; bases not matched to a gene: 10. Germline CDR1 SEHNR, CDR2 FQNEAQ (reference sequence). This CDR3 is built from 15 residues. The DNA of the CDR3 is TGTGCCAGCAGCGCATCCGGGACGGGAGGGGAGACCCAGTACTTC. Protein sequence: CASSASGTGGETQYF.

The CDR3 DNA sequence: TGTGCCACTTCGAGTGGGGGGGACACCGGGGAGCTGTTTTTT. This encodes CATSSGGDTGELFF. The V call is TRBV9, the J call TRBJ2-2; 7 positions match TRBD2. After removal of 9 bases from V and 3 bases from J, the junction contained 8 bases not matched to a gene. The CDR3 is 14 residues long. CDR1 is SGDLS, CDR2 YYNGEE, per germline.

This sequence joins TRBV5-6 and TRBJ1-3, with 10 bases lining up with TRBD1. The CDR3 has 16 amino acids. Germline V CDR1 and CDR2: SGHDT, YYEEEE. After removal of 3 bases from V and 10 bases from J, the junction contained 13 bases not matched to a gene. CDR3 amino acids: CASSWGTGDIPGTIYF. The CDR3 DNA is TGTGCCAGCAGCTGGGGGACAGGGGATATCCCCGGAACCATATATTTT.

This rearrangement joins TRBV30 to TRBJ1-1; D is unresolved. Trimming took 0 bases from V and 0 from J, leaving 5 bases between them. The germline CDR1 and CDR2 sequences are GTSNPN and SVGIG (reference sequence). This CDR3 contains 13 residues. The CDR3 DNA follows: TGTGCCTGGAGTGTACTAATGAACACTGAAGCTTTCTTT. Encoded protein: CAWSVLMNTEAFF.

The V gene is TRBV28, the J gene TRBJ1-1; 7 nucleotides agree with TRBD1. Trimming cost V 3 bases and J 0 bases; bases outside gene matches: 4. Germline lookup yields CDR1 MDHEN and CDR2 SYDVKM. CDR3 length: 15 residues. The CDR3 DNA reads TGTGCCAGCAGTTTTGCGGGACAGATGAACACTGAAGCTTTCTTT. This gives the protein CASSFAGQMNTEAFF.

The chain uses TRBV6-5 and TRBJ1-1, with D uncertain. This CDR3 spans 14 amino acids. CDR1 is MNHEY, CDR2 SVGAGI, per germline. V gave up 2 bases and J gave up 1 base, with 8 bases separating them. The CDR3 nucleotides are TGTGCCAGCAGTTACCACAATGCGAACACTGAAGCTTTCTTT. Its protein product is CASSYHNANTEAFF.

The gene calls are TRBV19 and TRBJ2-3; 7 bases are shared with TRBD1. J lost 1 base, V lost 2 bases, and 6 bases had no gene match. This CDR3 region has 16 residues. In germline, CDR1 is LNHDA, CDR2 SQIVND (reference sequence). The CDR3 DNA reads as TGTGCCAGTAGTATACCCCCCGGACAGGGCACAGATACGCAGTATTTT. It specifies CASSIPPGQGTDTQYF.

This chain joins TRBV9 and TRBJ2-2; D call uncertain. This CDR3 has 16 residues. Germline V gene sequence: CDR1 SGDLS, CDR2 YYNGEE. Between the trimmed V and J ends, which lost 0 bases and 2 bases, there was a span of 11 bases. The CDR3 nucleotides are TGTGCCAGCAGCGTAGCGTCAGCGTTTAACACCGGGGAGCTGTTTTTT. Its protein is CASSVASAFNTGELFF.

V gene TRBV27 combines with J gene TRBJ2-7; weak D call: TRBD1 (6 bases). Germline V CDR1 and CDR2: MNHEY, SMNVEV (reference sequence). The length of the CDR3 is 15 residues. Trimming removed 2 bases at V and 5 bases at J, with 16 bases between. CDR3 residues: CASSLGGSPLDEQYF. The CDR3 bases are TGTGCCAGCAGTTTAGGGGGCTCCCCTCTTGACGAGCAGTACTTC.

The chain has TRBV11-2 and TRBJ2-6; a weak D match, TRBD1 (6 bases). Germline V gene lookup returns CDR1 SGHAT and CDR2 FQNNGV. CDR3 length: 14 amino acids. With 8 bases removed from V and 2 bases from J, the gap between germline ends came to 10 bases. CDR3 protein: CASATGTGANVLTF. The CDR3 bases are TGTGCCAGCGCAACAGGGACTGGGGCCAACGTCCTGACTTTC.

This chain links TRBV5-6 with TRBJ2-7; TRBD1 is a possible D gene (7 bases). V was clipped by 1 base and J by 4 bases, with 18 bases between them. CDR3 length: 16 residues. CDR1 and CDR2 from the germline V gene are SGHDT and YYEEEE. As DNA, the CDR3 is TGTGCCAGCAGCTTGTCGGGGGACAGTAGGTTTTACGAGCAGTACTTC. It is translated as CASSLSGDSRFYEQYF.